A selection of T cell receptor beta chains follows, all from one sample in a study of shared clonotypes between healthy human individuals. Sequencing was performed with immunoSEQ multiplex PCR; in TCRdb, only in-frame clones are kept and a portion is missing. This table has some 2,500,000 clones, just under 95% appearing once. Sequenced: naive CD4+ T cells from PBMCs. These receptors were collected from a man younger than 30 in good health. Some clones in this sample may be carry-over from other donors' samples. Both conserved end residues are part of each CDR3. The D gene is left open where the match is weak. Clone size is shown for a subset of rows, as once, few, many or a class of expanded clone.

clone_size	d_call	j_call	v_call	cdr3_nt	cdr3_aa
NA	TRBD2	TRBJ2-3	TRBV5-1	TGCGCCAGCAGGTGGCGGGAGTTCGCAGATACGCAGTATTTT	CASRWREFADTQYF
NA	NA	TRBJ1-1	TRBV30	TGTGCCTGGAGTGCAGGGTACTATATGGCTTTCTTT	CAWSAGYYMAFF
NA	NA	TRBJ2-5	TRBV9	TGTGCCAGCAGCGGTGGCGGGGGCCGACCTCTGGAGACCCAGTACTTC	CASSGGGGRPLETQYF
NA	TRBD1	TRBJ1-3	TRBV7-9	TGTGCCAGCAGCCCCGGGACAGGGGGCGTTGACACCATATATTTT	CASSPGTGGVDTIYF
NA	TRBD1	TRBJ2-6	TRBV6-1	TGTGCCAGCAGTGCCCTCTATACCGGACAGGGGGCGTCCGGGGCCAACGTCCTGACTTTC	CASSALYTGQGASGANVLTF
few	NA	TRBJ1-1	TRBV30	TGTGCCTGGAGGGAGGGAAACACTGAAGCTTTCTTT	CAWREGNTEAFF
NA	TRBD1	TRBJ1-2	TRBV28	TGTGCCAGCAACTTTTATAACAGGGGGTACACCTTC	CASNFYNRGYTF
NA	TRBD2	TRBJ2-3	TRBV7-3	TGTGCCAGCAGCTCACTAGCGGTGAGGGAGGTCGATACGCAGTATTTT	CASSSLAVREVDTQYF
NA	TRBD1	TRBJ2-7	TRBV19	TGTGCCAGTAGTTGGGCAGGGGGTTCCTACGAGCAGTACTTC	CASSWAGGSYEQYF
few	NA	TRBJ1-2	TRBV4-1	TGCGCCAGCAGCCAATTCCGACGGAACTATGGCTACACCTTC	CASSQFRRNYGYTF
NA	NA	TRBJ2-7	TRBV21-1	TGTGCCAGCAGCAAAGTGGCGCGGGAGGGTGCCTACGAGCAGTACTTC	CASSKVAREGAYEQYF
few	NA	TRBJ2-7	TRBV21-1	TGTGCCAGCAGCCGGGACAGCATCCAATTACAATTCTACGAGCAGTACTTC	CASSRDSIQLQFYEQYF
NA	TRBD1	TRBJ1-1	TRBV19	TGTGCCAGTAGCCAAAGGACAGGGCAGATGAACACTGAAGCTTTCTTT	CASSQRTGQMNTEAFF
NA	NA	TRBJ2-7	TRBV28	TGTGCCAGCAGACAGGGTCCTCCTACGGGGGAGCAGTACTTC	CASRQGPPTGEQYF
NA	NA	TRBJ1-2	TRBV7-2	TGTGCCAGCAGCCGGCACCTCGATCCCTACTACACCTTC	CASSRHLDPYYTF
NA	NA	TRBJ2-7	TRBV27	TGTGCCAGCAGCCTCTTGTCACTCAGCTCCTACGAGCAGTACTTC	CASSLLSLSSYEQYF
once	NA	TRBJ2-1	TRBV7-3	TGTGCCAGCAGCCCGCTACTTGCGGGCGGACGTCATGAGCAGTTCTTC	CASSPLLAGGRHEQFF
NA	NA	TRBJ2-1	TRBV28	TGTGCCAGCAGTTTATGGCTAACCAATGAGCAGTTCTTC	CASSLWLTNEQFF
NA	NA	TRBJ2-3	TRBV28	TGTGCCACCCTAGGCCCAGATACGCAGTATTTT	CATLGPDTQYF
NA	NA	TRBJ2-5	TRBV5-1	TGCGCCAGCAGCTATTATGACACTAGCCCCCAAGAGACCCAGTACTTC	CASSYYDTSPQETQYF
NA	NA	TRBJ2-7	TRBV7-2	TGTGCCAGCAGCAGATCGACAGCCTCCTACGAGCAGTACTTC	CASSRSTASYEQYF
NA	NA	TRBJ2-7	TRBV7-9	TGTGCCAGCAGCCCGACGGGGGGCGCTTCCTACGAGCAGTACTTC	CASSPTGGASYEQYF
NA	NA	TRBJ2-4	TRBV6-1	TGTGCCAGCACGGGGCAGCTAGCCAAAAACATTCAGTACTTC	CASTGQLAKNIQYF
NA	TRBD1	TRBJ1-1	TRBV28	TGTGCCAGCAGCCCAAGGGGACAGTGGAAAGCTTTCTTT	CASSPRGQWKAFF
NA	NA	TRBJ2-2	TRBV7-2	TGTGCCAGCAGCTTAGAACGGGTGGCCGGGGAGCTGTTTTTT	CASSLERVAGELFF
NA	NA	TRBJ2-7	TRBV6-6	TGTGCCAGCAGTTACCGGGGGCTCTACGAGCAGTACTTC	CASSYRGLYEQYF
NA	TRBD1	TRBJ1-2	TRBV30	TGTGCCTGGAGTGTCAAGGCTCGGGACAGGGGACCCACTAACTATGGCTACACCTTC	CAWSVKARDRGPTNYGYTF
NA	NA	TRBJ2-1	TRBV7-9	TGTGCCAGCAGCTCGAGACGGACGCTTTACTCCTACAATGAGCAGTTCTTC	CASSSRRTLYSYNEQFF
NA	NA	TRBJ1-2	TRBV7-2	TGTGCCAGCAGCTTAGACGCGGCAGACTATGGCTACACCTTC	CASSLDAADYGYTF
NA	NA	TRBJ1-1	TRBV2	TGTGCCAGCAGTGAATCAGGGGCGCGGACTGAAGCTTTCTTT	CASSESGARTEAFF
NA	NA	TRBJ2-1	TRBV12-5	TGTGCTAGTGGCCTAGCCTACAATGAGCAGTTCTTC	CASGLAYNEQFF
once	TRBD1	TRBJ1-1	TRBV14	TGTGCCAGCAGCCAAGAAACCGGGGACAGTGAAGCTTTCTTT	CASSQETGDSEAFF
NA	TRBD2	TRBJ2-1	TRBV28	TGTGCCAGCACCCGGGGTAGCGGGGGCCCCAATGAGCAGTTCTTC	CASTRGSGGPNEQFF